Sequencing of this T cell receptor beta chain was carried out in a study of blood T cell repertoires in COVID-19. Study details: Sources were T cells, B-cell-depleted T cells, or PBMCs; the material itself was cDNA or gDNA.

Each participant's cohort was designated according to participant-reported clinical history. Someone with COVID-19 had been met by exposed participants within 2 weeks before study entry. Germline CDR1 reads LGHDT; CDR2 reads YNNKEL (reference sequence). The CDR3 region is 13 residues in length, termini included. Concerning this clone: This is likely a read error, given that the CDR3 carries no conserved phenylalanine or tryptophan at its end. The limits of the CDR3 on the DNA are not certain, so only TCRdb's listed CDR3 is given.

Some clones are missing from TCRdb's copy, which holds only in-frame ones; the method was immunoSEQ multiplex PCR. The sample has approximately 200,000 clones; roughly 90% are singletons. V is TRBV3-1 (or the pseudogene TRBV3-2) and J is TRBJ2-3; the table names TRBD2, a call not compared with the DNA. Sequencing was performed on PBMCs or T cells enriched from blood (not recorded which). The sequence was obtained from a woman aged 25-40 years who had been exposed to COVID-19. The CDR3 here is CASSHFGTSGVSI.